One and the same sample provided the 27 T cell receptor beta chains below, sequenced in a study of control samples from healthy donors and cancer patients. The table came from immunoSEQ multiplex PCR; TCRdb's copy has only in-frame clones and leaves some out. The sample records roughly 49,000 clones, about 90% being singletons. Source material: PBMCs. The receptors here all came from a man between 45 and 60 years old with head and neck cancer.

V is TRBV7-9 and J is TRBJ2-2; D tentatively reads TRBD1 or TRBD2 (6 bases each). The CDR3 consists of 16 residues. Trimming pared 1 base from V and 2 bases from J, leaving 11 bases between. Looked up from germline, CDR1 is SEHNR and CDR2 is FQNEAQ (reference sequence). The CDR3 DNA reads TGTGCCAGCAGCTTAGGTCTGGGGGGCAACACCGGGGAGCTGTTTTTT. It yields the protein CASSLGLGGNTGELFF.

The J gene is TRBJ2-7, the V gene TRBV6-1, with a tentative D call TRBD2 (6 bases). Trimming removed 0 bases at V and 3 bases at J, with 15 bases between. The germline V gene encodes CDR1 MNHNS and CDR2 SASEGT. The CDR3 is made up of 16 amino acids. CDR3 DNA: TGTGCCAGCAGTGAAGCGGAGGGGCTTGGGGGCTACGAGCAGTACTTC. This translates into CASSEAEGLGGYEQYF.

The J gene is TRBJ2-3, the V gene TRBV6-4, with 9 bases that match TRBD2. This CDR3 is 15 amino acids long. J lost 5 bases, V lost 5 bases, and 8 bases had no gene match. Germline CDR1 is MRHNA and CDR2 is SNTAGT. Here the CDR3 DNA reads TGTGCCAGCAGTAAAATAGCGGGAGCCGGAGATACGCAGTATTTT. Protein sequence: CASSKIAGAGDTQYF.

The chain carries TRBV7-2 and TRBJ2-7; D uncertain. Germline values: CDR1 SGHTA, CDR2 FQGNSA. V was pared by 0 bases and J by 6 bases, with 9 bases between. The CDR3 contains 13 residues. This CDR3 reads CASSLAYPGEQYF. CDR3 sequence (DNA): TGTGCCAGCAGCTTAGCTTATCCCGGCGAGCAGTACTTC.

The gene calls are TRBV12-3 or TRBV12-4 and TRBJ1-4; tentative D call: TRBD1 (6 bases). The CDR3 is 13 amino acids. Trimming cost V 2 bases and J 6 bases, with 7 bases left between them. CDR3 nucleotides: TGTGCCAGCAGTTTACACAGGGATGAAAAACTGTTTTTT. Translating gives CASSLHRDEKLFF.

The chain combines TRBV14 with TRBJ2-1; tentative D call: TRBD1 (6 bases). V was pared by 3 bases and J by 0 bases, with 18 bases between. Germline loops: CDR1 SGHDN, CDR2 FVKESK. This CDR3 is 18 amino acids long. CDR3 bases: TGTGCCAGCAGCCATAAGACCTCCCCCAGGGGCTCCTACAATGAGCAGTTCTTC. It translates to CASSHKTSPRGSYNEQFF. Based on the CDR3 plus reference TRBV14 and TRBJ2-1, the full variable domain is EAGVTQFPSHSVIEKGQTVTLRCDPISGHDNLYWYRRVMGKEIKFLLHFVKESKQDESGMPNNRFLAERTGGTYSTLKVQPAELEDSGVYFCASSHKTSPRGSYNEQFFGPGTRLTVL.

V gene TRBV7-3 combines with J gene TRBJ1-2; a possible D gene is TRBD1 (5 bases). The V end was cut by 5 bases, the J end by 6 bases, with 19 bases between. CDR3 size: 15 residues. The germline V gene has CDR1 SGHTA and CDR2 FQGTGA. The CDR3 DNA is TGTGCCAGCAGCCCCGGCTACGGGGGAAGCGATGGCTACACCTTC. Protein: CASSPGYGGSDGYTF.

The V and J genes are TRBV28 and TRBJ2-4, with 8 nucleotides matching TRBD1. This CDR3 contains 14 residues. The V gene end was trimmed by 6 bases and the J gene end by 5 bases; junction bases not matched to a gene: 6. Germline V CDR1 and CDR2: MDHEN, SYDVKM. Written as DNA, the CDR3 is TGTGCCAGCAGCCAGGGGACAGGAGAAAACATTCAGTACTTC. This translates into CASSQGTGENIQYF.

As regards this clone: At the DNA level, this CDR3 is encoded by other sequences in the same sample as well. The rearrangement uses TRBV28 and TRBJ1-2; D is perhaps TRBD1 (6 bases). The germline V gene has CDR1 MDHEN and CDR2 SYDVKM. The germline V and J ends were trimmed by 7 bases and 7 bases, with 22 bases remaining between them. This CDR3 region has 15 residues. Here the CDR3 reads CASKQDLGGAGGYTF. CDR3 in DNA: TGTGCCAGCAAGCAAGACCTTGGGGGGGCGGGTGGCTACACCTTC.

The chain uses TRBV5-1 and TRBJ2-7, with a tentative D call TRBD1 (8 bases). Trimming stripped 3 bases from V and 1 base from J, with 14 bases between. This CDR3 has 15 residues. In germline, CDR1 is SGHRS, CDR2 YFSETQ. The CDR3: CASSSGGQESYEQYF. The DNA of the CDR3 is TGCGCCAGCAGCTCGGGGGGACAGGAGTCCTACGAGCAGTACTTC.

CDR3: CASSLDGGANVLTF. CDR3 DNA: TGTGCCAGCAGCTTGGATGGTGGGGCCAACGTCCTGACTTTC. The chain combines TRBV5-4 with TRBJ2-6; D call uncertain. This CDR3 contains 14 residues. Germline V gene data show CDR1 as SGHNT and CDR2 as YYREEE (reference sequence). Deletions cut 0 bases from V and 3 bases from J, with 4 bases between.

CDR3 in amino acids: CASSLRTSSYNEQFF. The DNA of the CDR3 is TGTGCCAGCAGCTTAAGGACTAGCTCCTACAATGAGCAGTTCTTC. The chain employs TRBV13 and TRBJ2-1, with 7 bases matching TRBD2. V trimming: 2 bases; J trimming: 0 bases; junction bases outside the gene matches: 1. Germline V gives CDR1 PRHDT, CDR2 FYEKMQ (reference sequence). This CDR3 is built from 15 residues.

The CDR3 protein is CASSLEGRETQYF. CDR3 coding DNA: TGCGCCAGCAGCTTGGAGGGTCGGGAGACCCAGTACTTC. The chain joins TRBV5-1 to TRBJ2-5; D is uncertain. Per germline, CDR1 SGHRS and CDR2 YFSETQ. The CDR3 runs 13 residues. V lost 0 bases, J lost 5 bases, and 8 bases lay in between.

The chain combines TRBV7-2 with TRBJ2-7, with D tentatively TRBD1 (5 bases). The CDR3 is 16 residues long. Per the germline V gene, CDR1 is SGHTA and CDR2 is FQGNSA. Deletions cut 1 base from V and 3 bases from J, with 16 bases between. The CDR3 protein is CASSLGGSVKNYEQYF. CDR3 nucleotides: TGTGCCAGCAGCTTAGGGGGCAGCGTTAAAAACTACGAGCAGTACTTC.

The rearrangement links TRBV5-4 to TRBJ2-3, with D hard to call. V was shortened by 2 bases and J by 6 bases, with 10 bases between the two germline ends. The CDR3 has 13 amino acids. Germline CDR1 and CDR2: SGHNT and YYREEE (reference sequence). CDR3 in DNA: TGTGCCAGCAGCTTACCGTCTTCGGATACGCAGTATTTT. Its translation: CASSLPSSDTQYF.

The chain carries TRBV6-2 or TRBV6-3 and TRBJ2-1; 10 bases line up with TRBD2. Per the germline V gene, CDR1 is MNHEY and CDR2 is SVGEGT. Trimming took 4 bases from V and 7 from J; bases not matched to a gene: 7. The CDR3 covers 15 residues. As DNA, the CDR3 is TGTGCCAGCAGTTTTTCGGGACTAGCGTCTAATGAGCAGTTCTTC. Translating it yields CASSFSGLASNEQFF.

The chain is built from TRBV2 and TRBJ1-1, with 7 positions matching TRBD1. The CDR3 loop spans 15 amino acids. Germline loops: CDR1 SNHLY, CDR2 FYNNEI. V lost 3 bases to trimming and J lost 4 bases; unmatched junction nucleotides: 8. The CDR3 reads CASSDVGGSLTEAFF. CDR3 nucleotide sequence: TGTGCCAGCAGTGACGTAGGGGGCTCGCTCACTGAAGCTTTCTTT.

V gene TRBV11-2 combines with J gene TRBJ1-1; 8 nucleotides align to TRBD1. The CDR3 has 14 residues. Germline V gene data show CDR1 as SGHAT and CDR2 as FQNNGV. The J segment lost 5 bases and the V segment lost 2 bases, leaving 4 bases of the junction unmatched. The CDR3 sequence is CASSLMRDRTEAFF. CDR3 DNA sequence: TGTGCCAGCAGCTTAATGAGGGACAGGACTGAAGCTTTCTTT.

This chain connects TRBV7-3 to TRBJ2-1; the D gene is possibly TRBD1 (5 bases). V was pared by 0 bases and J by 3 bases, with 9 bases between. CDR3 length: 15 amino acids. The germline V gene has CDR1 SGHTA and CDR2 FQGTGA. The CDR3 loop reads CASSLTPGHYNEQFF. CDR3 nucleotides: TGTGCCAGCAGCTTAACGCCAGGGCACTACAATGAGCAGTTCTTC.

This chain connects TRBV12-3 or TRBV12-4 to TRBJ1-5, with D uncertain. This CDR3 has 13 amino acids. V lost 5 bases and J 5 bases, leaving 10 bases between the germline ends. The CDR3 here is CASSILPYQPQHF. The CDR3, as DNA: TGTGCCAGCAGTATACTGCCTTATCAGCCCCAGCATTTT.

The J gene is TRBJ2-1, the V gene TRBV4-2; D may be TRBD2 (6 bases). Trimming removed 1 base at V and 7 bases at J, with 17 bases between. CDR1 and CDR2 from the germline V gene are LGHNA and YNFKEQ. The CDR3 is made up of 16 amino acids. The CDR3 coding sequence is TGTGCCAGCAGCCAAGTGGCGAGTGGGGGGTGGAATGAGCAGTTCTTC. Its translation is CASSQVASGGWNEQFF.

The rearrangement links TRBV5-5 to TRBJ2-7, with 9 bases that match TRBD1. V lost 3 bases, J lost 7 bases, and 20 bases stayed unmatched. This CDR3 spans 18 amino acids. CDR1 SGHKS and CDR2 YYEKEE come from the germline V gene (reference sequence). The DNA of the CDR3 is TGTGCCAGCAGCTACCGAGGACAGGGGCCCATCTCAACTGAGGAGCAGTACTTC. Translated, it gives CASSYRGQGPISTEEQYF.

J is TRBJ1-3 and V is TRBV5-1; D not resolved. The germline V and J ends were trimmed by 5 bases and 0 bases, with 6 bases remaining between them. This CDR3 region has 13 residues. From germline, CDR1 is SGHRS and CDR2 YFSETQ. The CDR3 sequence is CASRRDSGNTIYF. The CDR3, as DNA: TGCGCCAGCAGACGAGACTCTGGAAACACCATATATTTT.

Turning to this clone: The junction does not match germline at one end; this may be a read error. This chain joins TRBV6-1 and TRBJ2-5; a possible D gene is TRBD2 (5 bases). The CDR3 loop spans 16 amino acids. Germline lookup yields CDR1 MNHNS and CDR2 SASEGT. The CDR3 DNA reads as TGTGCCAGCAGTGAAGCGGGCCTAGCAAACCAGGAGACCCAGTACTTC. This encodes CASSEAGLANQETQYF.

The count of this clone is one. V usage is TRBV7-7 and J usage is TRBJ2-5; D could derive from TRBD1 or TRBD2 (5 bases each). Trimming removed 10 bases at V and 4 bases at J, with 16 bases between. Germline-derived CDR1 and CDR2 are SSHAT and FNYEAQ (reference sequence). This CDR3 has 13 residues. The CDR3 region has the DNA TGTGCCATAGGGGACGGAGTGGTAGAGACCCAGTACTTC. Amino acid sequence: CAIGDGVVETQYF.

This sequence joins TRBV3-1 (or the pseudogene TRBV3-2) and TRBJ2-1, with 9 bases matching TRBD2. This CDR3 region has 14 residues. Germline values: CDR1 LGHDT, CDR2 YNNKEL (reference sequence). The trim removed 6 bases at V and 7 bases at J, leaving 7 bases unmatched. Here the CDR3 DNA reads TGTGCCAGCAGGGCGGGGGGGCCTTGGAATGAGCAGTTCTTC. Its translation: CASRAGGPWNEQFF.

The J gene is TRBJ1-6, the V gene TRBV5-4; no firm D call. V dropped 0 bases and J dropped 10 bases, with 11 bases sitting between them. Germline V CDR1 and CDR2: SGHNT, YYREEE (reference sequence). The CDR3 extends over 14 amino acids. The CDR3 bases are TGTGCCAGCAGCTTGGAAGGGCTCGGGTCACCCCTCCACTTT. Encoded protein: CASSLEGLGSPLHF.